Each of the 12 T cell receptor beta chains below was sequenced from the same sample in a study of PD-1 blockade in classical Hodgkin lymphoma. Patients all relapsed after autologous stem cell transplantation, and there was variation in brentuximab vedotin exposure. Profiling relied on immunoSEQ multiplex PCR, and the TCRdb table lists in-frame clones only, not all of them. The sample includes about 63,000 clones, roughly 91% seen only once; the top ten take around 5.4%. The sequences come from peripheral blood mononuclear cells (PBMCs), collected before the second cycle of nivolumab. Receptors were obtained from a human donor with classical Hodgkin lymphoma.

In regard to this clone: Other DNA sequences in the sample encode the same CDR3. The J gene is TRBJ2-3, the V gene TRBV9, with D unclear. This CDR3 is built from 12 residues. Germline V gene data show CDR1 as SGDLS and CDR2 as YYNGEE. The ends were cut back, 0 bases at V and 3 bases at J, with 2 bases in the middle. This chain's CDR3 is CASSVGTDTQYF. CDR3 bases: TGTGCCAGCAGCGTAGGGACAGATACGCAGTATTTT.

The chain uses TRBV7-9 and TRBJ1-1; tentative D call: TRBD1 (6 bases). The germline gives CDR1 SEHNR, CDR2 FQNEAQ (reference sequence). The CDR3 sequence is 16 residues long. Trimming took off 3 bases at V and 0 bases at J, with 14 bases between the two ends. CDR3 nucleotide sequence: TGTGCCAGCAGCTTTATGCCGGGACACCTGAACACTGAAGCTTTCTTT. This encodes CASSFMPGHLNTEAFF. The full variable domain, in which reference TRBV7-9 and TRBJ1-1 provide the parts outside the CDR3, is DTGVSQNPRHKITKRGQNVTFRCDPISEHNRLYWYRQTLGQGPEFLTYFQNEAQLEKSRLLSDRFSAERPKGSFSTLEIQRTEQGDSAMYLCASSFMPGHLNTEAFFGQGTRLTVV.

Note on this clone: Additional DNA sequences in this sample encode the identical CDR3. The V gene is TRBV5-1, the J gene TRBJ1-3, with D uncertain. This CDR3 is 14 amino acids long. Germline CDR1 SGHRS, CDR2 YFSETQ. Trimming removed 0 bases at V and 0 bases at J, with 4 bases between. The CDR3: CASSLDSSGNTIYF. The CDR3 bases are TGCGCCAGCAGCTTGGACTCCTCTGGAAACACCATATATTTT. Together with reference TRBV5-1 and TRBJ1-3, the CDR3 gives the full variable domain: KAGVTQTPRYLIKTRGQQVTLSCSPISGHRSVSWYQQTPGQGLQFLFEYFSETQRNKGNFPGRFSGRQFSNSRSEMNVSTLELGDSALYLCASSLDSSGNTIYFGEGSWLTVV.

V usage is TRBV11-2 and J usage is TRBJ1-3; no clear D. Trimming pared 1 base from V and 11 bases from J, leaving 9 bases between. The CDR3 covers 12 residues. From germline, CDR1 is SGHAT and CDR2 FQNNGV. CDR3 sequence reads: CASSLGKGPIYF. The DNA for the CDR3 is TGTGCCAGCAGCTTAGGTAAGGGTCCCATATATTTT.

The genes are TRBV5-1 and TRBJ2-5; no clear D. Trimming cost V 2 bases and J 14 bases, with 19 bases left between them. The CDR3 covers 13 residues. Germline V CDR1 and CDR2: SGHRS, YFSETQ. CDR3 bases: TGCGCCAGCAGCTTAACCCCCCTCTCCTCCGAATACTTC. Translation: CASSLTPLSSEYF.

The V gene is TRBV7-9, the J gene TRBJ2-7, with 11 positions matching TRBD2. Germline assignment: CDR1 SEHNR and CDR2 FQNEAQ (reference sequence). The trim removed 4 bases at V and 2 bases at J, leaving 1 base unmatched. This CDR3 contains 14 residues. The CDR3 sequence is CASSSSGGTYEQYF. The CDR3 region has the DNA TGTGCCAGCAGCTCTAGCGGGGGGACCTACGAGCAGTACTTC.

This clone was observed a single time. In DNA, the CDR3 is TGTGCCAGCTCACCGACTAAGGGGTTGGGGACCCAGTACTTC. This codes for CASSPTKGLGTQYF. The chain employs TRBV18 and TRBJ2-5; D may correspond to TRBD1 or TRBD2 (5 bases each). Germline CDR1 KGHSH, CDR2 LQKENI. Trimming removed 3 bases from V and 7 bases from J, with 15 bases in between. The CDR3 runs to 14 residues.

For the CDR3, the DNA is TGCGCCAGCAGCCTAGACAGGGGCACTGAAGCTTTCTTT. Translation gives CASSLDRGTEAFF. V usage is TRBV4-1 and J usage is TRBJ1-1; 8 nucleotides align to TRBD1. The CDR3 runs to 13 residues. CDR1 MGHRA and CDR2 YSYEKL come from the germline V gene. Germline trimming cut 4 bases from V and 4 bases from J; bases unmatched to any gene: 2.

This clone showed up just once. This chain uses TRBV7-8 with TRBJ1-5, with D perhaps TRBD1 (5 bases). The CDR3 consists of 14 residues. Germline V gene sequence: CDR1 SGHVS, CDR2 FQNEAQ. Trimming pared 2 bases from V and 5 bases from J, leaving 10 bases between. CDR3 residues: CASSLIDSDQPQHF. Here the CDR3 DNA reads TGTGCCAGCAGCTTAATTGACAGTGATCAGCCCCAGCATTTT. Drawing the rest from reference TRBV7-8 and TRBJ1-5, the complete variable domain is GAGVSQSPRYKVAKRGQDVALRCDPISGHVSLFWYQQALGQGPEFLTYFQNEAQLDKSGLPSDRFFAERPEGSVSTLKIQRTQQEDSAVYLCASSLIDSDQPQHFGDGTRLSIL.

The rearrangement joins TRBV6-1 to TRBJ1-2; TRBD1 aligns across 10 bases. The germline CDR1 and CDR2 sequences are MNHNS and SASEGT. J was trimmed by 5 bases and V by 6 bases; bases with no gene match: 6. There are 14 residues in the CDR3. In DNA, the CDR3 is TGTGCCAGCAGGGGGACAGGGGTTTTATATGGCTACACCTTC. Protein sequence: CASRGTGVLYGYTF.

This chain joins TRBV27 and TRBJ2-7; D gene uncertain. The germline V gene has CDR1 MNHEY and CDR2 SMNVEV (reference sequence). Trimming left V 1 base short and J 2 bases short, with 9 bases between. This CDR3 comprises 14 residues. CDR3: CASSLFAGPYEQYF. CDR3 bases: TGTGCCAGCAGTTTATTTGCAGGCCCCTACGAGCAGTACTTC.

This sequence joins TRBV6-5 and TRBJ2-1; TRBD2 aligns across 10 bases. The length of the CDR3 is 14 residues. Germline CDR1 reads MNHEY; CDR2 reads SVGAGI. V lost 7 bases and J lost 3; bases outside the gene matches: 3. The CDR3 protein is CASTWTSGYNEQFF. CDR3 nucleotide sequence: TGTGCCAGCACCTGGACTAGCGGCTACAATGAGCAGTTCTTC.